These 19 T cell receptor beta chains were sequenced from one sample in a study of OX40 agonist ivuxolimab in advanced cancers. Assay: immunoSEQ multiplex PCR; the TCRdb copy retains only in-frame clones and omits some. The sample holds about 91,000 clones, around 88% seen once. The material sequenced was CD4+ or CD8+ T cells sorted from blood, taken in a trial of the OX40 agonist ivuxolimab. All receptors derive from an adult with an advanced solid tumor such as melanoma, head and neck, liver or kidney cancer.

This chain links TRBV28 with TRBJ1-5; a possible D gene is TRBD1 (6 bases). The CDR3 length is 17 residues. The V and J ends lost 6 bases and 0 bases respectively, with 18 bases between them. Germline CDR1 and CDR2: MDHEN and SYDVKM. CDR3 in amino acids: CASSRWTVTDSNQPQHF. The CDR3 nucleotides are TGTGCCAGCAGCCGATGGACAGTAACGGATAGCAATCAGCCCCAGCATTTT.

Comment on this clone: This specimen includes other DNA sequences encoding the same CDR3. The chain has TRBV5-1 and TRBJ2-7, with TRBD1 identical over 7 bases. Germline-derived CDR1 and CDR2 are SGHRS and YFSETQ. Germline trimming cut 0 bases from V and 0 bases from J; bases unmatched to any gene: 3. The CDR3 covers 15 residues. The CDR3 coding sequence is TGCGCCAGCAGCTTGGTGGCAGGGGGCTCCTACGAGCAGTACTTC. As protein: CASSLVAGGSYEQYF.

J is TRBJ1-5 and V is TRBV18; 12 bases agree with TRBD1. Trimming at V came to 4 bases and at J to 2 bases, leaving 9 bases not matched to a gene. Germline V lookup: CDR1 KGHSH, CDR2 LQKENI. The CDR3 is made up of 18 amino acids. In DNA, the CDR3 is TGTGCCAGCTCACTAGACGGCGGGACAGGGGGCCGCAATCAGCCCCAGCATTTT. This encodes CASSLDGGTGGRNQPQHF. The variable domain in full, with the rest retrieved from reference TRBV18 and TRBJ1-5, is NAGVMQNPRHLVRRRGQEARLRCSPMKGHSHVYWYRQLPEEGLKFMVYLQKENIIDESGMPKERFSAEFPKEGPSILRIQQVVRGDSAAYFCASSLDGGTGGRNQPQHFGDGTRLSIL.

The chain combines TRBV7-2 with TRBJ2-7; D is possibly TRBD1 (6 bases). The ends were cut back, 5 bases at V and 2 bases at J, with 13 bases in the middle. Germline loops: CDR1 SGHTA, CDR2 FQGNSA. CDR3 length: 14 residues. The chain's CDR3 is CASSDGQTTYEQYF. As DNA, the CDR3 is TGTGCCAGCAGCGACGGACAGACGACCTACGAGCAGTACTTC.

CDR3 bases: TGTGCCTGCCCCCACTCACCCGGTTCCGAGCAGTACTTC. Amino acids: CACPHSPGSEQYF. The V and J genes are TRBV30 and TRBJ2-7, with no clear D. The V end lost 6 bases, the J end lost 6 bases, and 18 bases lay between the germline ends. This CDR3 spans 13 amino acids. The germline V gene has CDR1 GTSNPN and CDR2 SVGIG (reference sequence).

The chain has TRBV12-5 and TRBJ1-3; D might be TRBD1 (6 bases). The V and J ends lost 2 bases and 8 bases respectively, with 10 bases between them. CDR1 and CDR2 (germline): LGHNT, FRNRAP. The CDR3 runs 13 residues. The CDR3 nucleotides read TGTGCTAGTGGTTTGACAGGGAGGGACACCATATATTTT. This translates into CASGLTGRDTIYF.

This chain's CDR3 is CASSYTGSSNQPQHF. DNA for the CDR3: TGTGCCAGCAGTTATACAGGGTCTAGCAATCAGCCCCAGCATTTT. This chain joins TRBV6-6 and TRBJ1-5, with a tentative D call TRBD1 (6 bases). Germline CDR1 MNHNY, CDR2 SVGAGI (reference sequence). V lost 3 bases and J lost 0, with 9 bases in between. CDR3 length: 15 amino acids.

The rearrangement joins TRBV2 to TRBJ2-1; either TRBD1 or TRBD2 may supply D (5 bases each). The germline gives CDR1 SNHLY, CDR2 FYNNEI. V gave up 11 bases and J gave up 0 bases, with 17 bases separating them. This CDR3 is 15 amino acids long. CDR3 region: CAGSGTAFSYNEQFF. DNA for the CDR3: TGTGCCGGCTCCGGGACCGCGTTCTCCTACAATGAGCAGTTCTTC.

On this clone: The CDR3 carries no conserved terminal phenylalanine or tryptophan, so it likely arises from a read error. This rearrangement joins TRBV10-2 to TRBJ1-6; a weak D match, TRBD1 (6 bases). Germline V gene sequence: CDR1 WSHSY, CDR2 SAAADI. Trimming pared 0 bases from V and 6 bases from J, leaving 18 bases between. The CDR3 extends over 18 amino acids. The CDR3 DNA sequence: TGCGCCAGCAGTGAGTCAGCAGTCGGGGGGGCGAGTAATTCACCCCTCCACCTT. This translates into CASSESAVGGASNSPLHL.

The chain recombines TRBV11-1 with TRBJ2-5; 10 bases line up with TRBD1. The CDR3 is made up of 17 amino acids. The germline V gene has CDR1 SGHAT and CDR2 FQDESV (reference sequence). The V and J ends lost 3 bases and 1 base, in that order; junction bases with no gene match: 8. The CDR3 nucleotides are TGTGCCAGCAGCTTCCGTTTGGGACAGGGGCCCCAAGAGACCCAGTACTTC. The encoded protein is CASSFRLGQGPQETQYF. Using reference TRBV11-1 and TRBJ2-5 for the parts outside the CDR3, the full variable domain is EAEVAQSPRYKITEKSQAVAFWCDPISGHATLYWYRQILGQGPELLVQFQDESVVDDSQLPKDRFSAERLKGVDSTLKIQPAELGDSAMYLCASSFRLGQGPQETQYFGPGTRLLVL.

This chain links TRBV6-5 with TRBJ2-5; 8 bases are shared with TRBD2. Germline V gene lookup returns CDR1 MNHEY and CDR2 SVGAGI. With 0 bases clipped from V and 4 bases from J, the junction kept 7 bases outside the gene matches. This CDR3 region has 16 residues. CDR3 in amino acids: CASSYSAGGVLETQYF. As DNA, the CDR3 is TGTGCCAGCAGTTACTCGGCGGGGGGAGTCCTAGAGACCCAGTACTTC.

The chain couples TRBV7-8 to TRBJ1-5, with D unresolved. The V and J ends lost 1 base and 6 bases respectively, with 16 bases between them. Germline V gene data show CDR1 as SGHVS and CDR2 as FQNEAQ. This CDR3 is built from 16 residues. The CDR3 spells CASSLGSAEASQPQHF. The CDR3 coding sequence is TGTGCCAGCAGCTTAGGGTCCGCGGAGGCGAGTCAGCCCCAGCATTTT. The whole variable domain, remainder taken from reference TRBV7-8 and TRBJ1-5, is GAGVSQSPRYKVAKRGQDVALRCDPISGHVSLFWYQQALGQGPEFLTYFQNEAQLDKSGLPSDRFFAERPEGSVSTLKIQRTQQEDSAVYLCASSLGSAEASQPQHFGDGTRLSIL.

CDR3 nucleotides: TGCGCCAGCAGCGTACAGGGGACCGAGGGGAAGGCCCTCCACTTT. Translated: CASSVQGTEGKALHF. The chain uses TRBV5-1 and TRBJ1-6; 7 nucleotides match TRBD1. The CDR3 consists of 15 residues. CDR1 and CDR2 from the germline V gene are SGHRS and YFSETQ. The junction had 15 bases not matched to a gene; V was cut back by 4 bases and J by 14 bases.

This clone occurred a few times. J is TRBJ1-5 and V is TRBV5-1; D perhaps matches TRBD1 (6 bases). Trimming took 6 bases from V and 7 from J, leaving 20 bases between them. Germline V lookup: CDR1 SGHRS, CDR2 YFSETQ. This CDR3 is built from 15 residues. Here the CDR3 DNA reads TGCGCCAGCACCGAAGGGGGGGGCCCAGGACAGCCCCAGCATTTT. Translating gives CASTEGGGPGQPQHF.

The rearrangement links TRBV6-5 to TRBJ2-7; D possibly corresponds to TRBD1 (6 bases). This CDR3 contains 14 residues. With 8 bases removed from V and 4 bases from J, the gap between germline ends came to 18 bases. Germline lookup yields CDR1 MNHEY and CDR2 SVGAGI. The CDR3, as DNA: TGTGCCAGCGCCCTCCAGGACAGAAGATACGAGCAGTACTTC. This codes for CASALQDRRYEQYF.

This rearrangement joins TRBV6-5 to TRBJ2-3, with D uncertain. Looked up from germline, CDR1 is MNHEY and CDR2 is SVGAGI. CDR3 length: 13 residues. The germline V and J ends were trimmed by 6 bases and 2 bases, with 9 bases remaining between them. CDR3 bases: TGTGCCAGCAGGTACGAAGCCACAGATACGCAGTATTTT. Translation: CASRYEATDTQYF.

This chain connects TRBV6-5 to TRBJ1-1; TRBD1 aligns across 8 bases. CDR1 is MNHEY, CDR2 SVGAGI, per germline. Trimming took 5 bases from V and 4 from J; bases not matched to a gene: 6. This CDR3 comprises 14 residues. The CDR3 spells CASSKITGGTEAFF. In nucleotides, the CDR3 is TGTGCCAGCAGTAAAATAACAGGGGGCACTGAAGCTTTCTTT.

The chain couples TRBV5-2 to TRBJ2-6. TRBV5-2 is recorded as a pseudogene. The CDR3 is made up of 15 amino acids. CDR3 region: CASSFLGFGANVLTF. The DNA for the CDR3 is TGTGCCAGCAGCTTTTTGGGGTTTGGGGCCAACGTCCTGACTTTC.

J is TRBJ2-7 and V is TRBV4-3; 10 bases match TRBD1. The CDR3 sequence is 14 residues long. Germline CDR1 is LGHNA and CDR2 is YSLEER. J gave up 2 bases and V 4 bases, and 2 bases lay outside the gene matches. Written as DNA, the CDR3 is TGCGCCAGCAGCCGAGGACAGGGGGCCTACGAGCAGTACTTC. Protein sequence: CASSRGQGAYEQYF.